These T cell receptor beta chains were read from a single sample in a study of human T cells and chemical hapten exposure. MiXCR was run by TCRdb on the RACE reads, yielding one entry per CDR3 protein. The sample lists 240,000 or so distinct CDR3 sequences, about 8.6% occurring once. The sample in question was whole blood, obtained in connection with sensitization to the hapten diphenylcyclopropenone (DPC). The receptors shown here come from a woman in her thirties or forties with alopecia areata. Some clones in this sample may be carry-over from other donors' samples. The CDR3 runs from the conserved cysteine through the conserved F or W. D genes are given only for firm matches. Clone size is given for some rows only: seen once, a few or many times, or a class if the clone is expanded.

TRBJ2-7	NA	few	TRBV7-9	TGTGCCAGCAGCCCGCGGGACCGGGTCTACGAGCAGTACTTC	CASSPRDRVYEQYF
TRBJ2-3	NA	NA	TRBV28	TGTGCCAGCAGTCCAGGACAGATCTGGGGTACGCAGTATTTT	CASSPGQIWGTQYF
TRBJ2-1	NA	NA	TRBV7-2	TGTGCCAGCAGCCCACGACAGCTTGTAAGCTCCTACAATGAGCAGTTCTTC	CASSPRQLVSSYNEQFF
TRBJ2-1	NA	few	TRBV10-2	TGCGCCGCCCGGTTAGAGGGAGTGGGTAATGAGCAGTTCTTC	CAARLEGVGNEQFF
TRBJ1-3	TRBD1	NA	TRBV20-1	TGCAGTGCTAGAGATCTACAGGGGTCTGGAAACACCATATATTTT	CSARDLQGSGNTIYF
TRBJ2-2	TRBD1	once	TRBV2	TGTGCCAGCAGCGGACAGGGTCCATTAGGCGGGGAGCTGTTTTTT	CASSGQGPLGGELFF
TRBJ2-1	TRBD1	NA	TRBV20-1	TGCAGTGCTAGGTCCTACAGGGGGCTGTCCTACAATGAGCAGTTCTTC	CSARSYRGLSYNEQFF
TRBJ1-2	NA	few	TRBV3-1	TGTGCCAGCAGCCAGGACCTGGGACACGGAGTAGGCTATGGCTACACCTTC	CASSQDLGHGVGYGYTF
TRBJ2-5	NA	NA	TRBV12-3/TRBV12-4	TGTGCCAGCAGTTTTTGGGGTAGCGGAGCTGGGGAGACCCAGTACTTC	CASSFWGSGAGETQYF
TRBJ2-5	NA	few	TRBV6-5	TGTGCCAGCAGTTACCCCCTAATCGAAGAGACCCAGTACTTC	CASSYPLIEETQYF
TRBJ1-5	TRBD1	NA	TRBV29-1	TGCAGCGTTGTCGAGGGGGCGAGCAATCAGCCCCAGCATTTT	CSVVEGASNQPQHF
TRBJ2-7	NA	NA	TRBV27	TGTGCCAGTTCGCCGGGACACGGCAGAGGTTACGAGCAGTACTTC	CASSPGHGRGYEQYF
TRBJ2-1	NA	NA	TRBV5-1	TGCGCCAGCAGCCGAGAAACCAATGAGCAGTTCTTC	CASSRETNEQFF
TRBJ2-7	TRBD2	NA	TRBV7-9	TGTGCCAGCAGCGAGACTAGCGGGCACTCCTACGAGCAGTACTTC	CASSETSGHSYEQYF
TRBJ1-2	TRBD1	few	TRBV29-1	TGCAGCGTCGACCGCGGACAGGGTAATAAGGACTATGGCTACACCTTC	CSVDRGQGNKDYGYTF
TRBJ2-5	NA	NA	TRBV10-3	TGTGCCATCAGTGGAAATTTCCCCGGGGAGACCCAGTACTTC	CAISGNFPGETQYF
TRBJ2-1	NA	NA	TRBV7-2	TGTGCCAGCAGCTTAGGGTTTGGAACTGTTTTTATGACGGCGGGAAGTAGCAATGAGCAGTTCTTC	CASSLGFGTVFMTAGSSNEQFF
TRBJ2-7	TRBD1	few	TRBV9	TGTGCCAGCAGCGTAACAGGGACAGCAGGTTACGAGCAGTACTTC	CASSVTGTAGYEQYF
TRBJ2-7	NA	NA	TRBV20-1	TGCAGTGCCCCGAAAAGGACAGGAGGGTCCTACGAGCAGTACTTC	CSAPKRTGGSYEQYF
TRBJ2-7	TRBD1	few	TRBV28	TGTGCCAGCTCGACCGGGACAGGGGGCCGGGAGCAGTACTTC	CASSTGTGGREQYF
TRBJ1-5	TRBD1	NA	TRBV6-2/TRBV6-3	TGTGCCAGCACTACACCCGGGACAGGCGAAGAGCCCCAGCATTTT	CASTTPGTGEEPQHF
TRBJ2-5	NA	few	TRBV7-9	TGTGCCAGCAGCTTAGCGGACAGCCCTGCGTCCTTC	CASSLADSPASF
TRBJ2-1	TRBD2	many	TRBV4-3	TGCGCCAGCAGCCAAGAGATGACTAGCGGAACCTACAATGAGCAGTTCTTC	CASSQEMTSGTYNEQFF